Each of the 17 T cell receptor beta chains below was sequenced from the same sample in a study of blood T cell repertoires in COVID-19. The protocol was immunoSEQ multiplex PCR, while the TCRdb copy is restricted to in-frame clones and leaves out a portion. The data hold about 210,000 clones, with approximately 81% observed a single time. The sequenced sample was peripheral blood. All receptors derive from a woman of 80 years or more with COVID-19, enrolled during active disease.

Only one count was recorded for this clone. This chain links TRBV28 with TRBJ1-5, with 7 bases identical to TRBD1. The CDR3 contains 19 residues. The J segment lost 5 bases and the V segment lost 6 bases, leaving 22 bases of the junction unmatched. Germline CDR1 and CDR2: MDHEN and SYDVKM. CDR3 bases: TGTGCCAGCAGCCTGCCCTTCATGCAGGGGGTAAGGGTAGATCAGCCCCAGCATTTT. The encoded protein is CASSLPFMQGVRVDQPQHF.

The chain recombines TRBV5-1 with TRBJ2-3, with TRBD1 identical over 8 bases. V lost 7 bases to trimming and J lost 5 bases; unmatched junction nucleotides: 6. Germline CDR1 is SGHRS and CDR2 is YFSETQ. This CDR3 has 13 residues. For the CDR3, the DNA is TGCGCCAGCTACCGGGACAGGAAAGATACGCAGTATTTT. It translates to CASYRDRKDTQYF.

This sequence joins TRBV11-1 and TRBJ2-7, with 9 bases aligning to TRBD1. The CDR3 spans 12 residues. CDR1 is SGHAT and CDR2 is FQDESV in the germline V gene (reference sequence). V gave up 4 bases and J gave up 10 bases; unmatched junction bases: 5. CDR3 nucleotide sequence: TGTGCCAGCAGCTCGACAGGGGGGAGCCAGTACTTC. Translating it yields CASSSTGGSQYF. The whole variable domain, filled in from reference TRBV11-1 and TRBJ2-7, reads EAEVAQSPRYKITEKSQAVAFWCDPISGHATLYWYRQILGQGPELLVQFQDESVVDDSQLPKDRFSAERLKGVDSTLKIQPAELGDSAMYLCASSSTGGSQYFGPGTRLTVT.

The V gene is TRBV7-9, the J gene TRBJ1-3; no reliable D call. This CDR3 has 16 amino acids. Germline V gives CDR1 SEHNR, CDR2 FQNEAQ (reference sequence). The V end was cut by 2 bases, the J end by 0 bases, with 11 bases between. The CDR3 here is CASSLMGTGSGNTIYF. CDR3 bases: TGTGCCAGCAGCTTAATGGGTACGGGCTCTGGAAACACCATATATTTT.

As DNA, the CDR3 is TGTGCCAGCAGCAAAGCCAAGGGCGTTAGGACAGGGCCTCTCTCCTACGAGCAGTACGTC. The encoded protein is CASSKAKGVRTGPLSYEQYV. The J gene is TRBJ2-7, the V gene TRBV21-1; TRBD1 is taken as the D call from the table, unchecked against the DNA. TRBV21-1 is deemed a pseudogene. The CDR3 has 20 amino acids.

This clone was seen a few times. The chain links TRBV6-5 to TRBJ1-1; 12 bases map to TRBD1. CDR3 length: 16 amino acids. V was clipped by 2 bases and J by 5 bases; unmatched bases: 6. Germline V gives CDR1 MNHEY, CDR2 SVGAGI. CDR3: CASSYGTGGPDTEAFF. CDR3 bases: TGTGCCAGCAGTTACGGGACAGGGGGCCCGGATACTGAAGCTTTCTTT.

The J gene is TRBJ1-5, the V gene TRBV5-1; maybe TRBD1 (5 bases). CDR3 length: 14 residues. V dropped 0 bases and J dropped 7 bases, with 11 bases sitting between them. CDR1 is SGHRS and CDR2 is YFSETQ in the germline V gene. CDR3 in DNA: TGCGCCAGCAGCTTGGAGTCAGGGAACCAGCCCCAGCATTTT. Encoded protein: CASSLESGNQPQHF.

The chain carries TRBV7-3 and TRBJ2-1; 7 bases are a match to TRBD2. J was trimmed by 6 bases and V by 5 bases; bases with no gene match: 10. From germline, CDR1 is SGHTA and CDR2 FQGTGA. CDR3 length equals 15 residues. The CDR3 here is CASSPGGRGFNEQFF. As DNA, the CDR3 is TGTGCCAGCAGCCCGGGGGGACGAGGTTTCAATGAGCAGTTCTTC.

This chain joins TRBV7-8 and TRBJ1-3; D gene ambiguous. Per germline, CDR1 SGHVS and CDR2 FQNEAQ. The CDR3 totals 15 residues. Trimming removed 1 base at V and 4 bases at J, with 11 bases between. This CDR3 reads CASSLVNSRGNTIYF. The CDR3 DNA follows: TGTGCCAGCAGCTTAGTTAACTCTAGGGGAAACACCATATATTTT.

J is TRBJ2-1 and V is TRBV2; the D gene is possibly TRBD1 (7 bases). This CDR3 comprises 15 residues. Trimming left V 3 bases short and J 2 bases short, with 11 bases between. Germline V gene lookup returns CDR1 SNHLY and CDR2 FYNNEI. The CDR3 here is CASSEQGGTYNEQFF. The CDR3 bases are TGTGCCAGCAGTGAGCAGGGGGGAACCTACAATGAGCAGTTCTTC.

This clone has a single count. This chain connects TRBV7-3 to TRBJ2-3; no clear D. The CDR3 is 16 amino acids. The germline V gene encodes CDR1 SGHTA and CDR2 FQGTGA. Trimming took off 3 bases at V and 0 bases at J, with 13 bases between the two ends. The DNA of the CDR3 is TGTGCCAGCAGCTTTGGTATGAAAACTAGCACAGATACGCAGTATTTT. Translating gives CASSFGMKTSTDTQYF.

CDR3 DNA sequence: TGTGCCAGCAGCTGGGGGACAGACACAGATACGCAGTATTTT. It encodes CASSWGTDTDTQYF. The chain couples TRBV5-6 to TRBJ2-3, with 7 bases fitting TRBD1. The CDR3 totals 14 residues. The junction had 3 bases not matched to a gene; V was cut back by 3 bases and J by 2 bases. The germline V gene encodes CDR1 SGHDT and CDR2 YYEEEE.

This clone was counted between two and nine times. V is TRBV28 and J is TRBJ2-2; weak D call: TRBD2 (6 bases). CDR1 is MDHEN, CDR2 SYDVKM, per germline. V was cut by 4 bases and J by 4 bases, with 10 bases left in between. The CDR3 is made up of 14 amino acids. The CDR3 here is CASSSGGSTGELFF. Here the CDR3 DNA reads TGTGCCAGCAGTTCCGGGGGAAGCACCGGGGAGCTGTTTTTT. Using reference TRBV28 and TRBJ2-2 for the parts outside the CDR3, the full variable domain is DVKVTQSSRYLVKRTGEKVFLECVQDMDHENMFWYRQDPGLGLRLIYFSYDVKMKEKGDIPEGYSVSREKKERFSLILESASTNQTSMYLCASSSGGSTGELFFGEGSRLTVL.

This chain links TRBV28 with TRBJ1-1; D is possibly TRBD1 (6 bases). The CDR3 is made up of 12 amino acids. Trimming removed 8 bases from V and 8 bases from J, with 15 bases in between. CDR1 and CDR2 from the germline V gene are MDHEN and SYDVKM. CDR3: CASRDTVMEAFF. The CDR3 DNA reads TGTGCCAGCCGGGACACGGTAATGGAAGCTTTCTTT. The full variable domain, with the rest looked up from reference TRBV28 and TRBJ1-1, is DVKVTQSSRYLVKRTGEKVFLECVQDMDHENMFWYRQDPGLGLRLIYFSYDVKMKEKGDIPEGYSVSREKKERFSLILESASTNQTSMYLCASRDTVMEAFFGQGTRLTVV.

The chain employs TRBV5-1 and TRBJ1-1, with TRBD1 as a possible D gene (5 bases). The length of the CDR3 is 13 residues. The V and J ends lost 2 bases and 7 bases respectively, with 12 bases between them. In germline, CDR1 is SGHRS, CDR2 YFSETQ. The CDR3 nucleotides are TGCGCCAGCAGCTTAATTTCAGGGTTTGAAGCTTTCTTT. Translated: CASSLISGFEAFF.

The V call is TRBV29-1, the J call TRBJ2-5; the D gene is possibly TRBD2 (6 bases). The V gene's germline CDR1 is SQVTM and CDR2 ANQGSEA. The V end was cut by 5 bases, the J end by 5 bases, with 15 bases between. The CDR3 sequence is 13 residues long. CDR3 in amino acids: CSVRNSGGETQYF. CDR3 in DNA: TGCAGCGTTAGAAACAGCGGAGGGGAGACCCAGTACTTC. The full variable domain, in which reference TRBV29-1 and TRBJ2-5 provide the parts outside the CDR3, is SAVISQKPSRDICQRGTSLTIQCQVDSQVTMMFWYRQQPGQSLTLIATANQGSEATYESGFVIDKFPISRPNLTFSTLTVSNMSPEDSSIYLCSVRNSGGETQYFGPGTRLLVL.

The rearrangement uses TRBV7-9 and TRBJ1-2; D is possibly TRBD1 (6 bases). The CDR3 length is 16 residues. CDR1 and CDR2 from the germline V gene are SEHNR and FQNEAQ (reference sequence). Trimming took off 6 bases at V and 2 bases at J, with 19 bases between the two ends. As DNA, the CDR3 is TGTGCCAGCAGTCAAGGCGGGCAGGGGTTCAACTATGGCTACACCTTC. It is translated as CASSQGGQGFNYGYTF. Variable domain in full (rest from reference TRBV7-9 and TRBJ1-2): DTGVSQNPRHKITKRGQNVTFRCDPISEHNRLYWYRQTLGQGPEFLTYFQNEAQLEKSRLLSDRFSAERPKGSFSTLEIQRTEQGDSAMYLCASSQGGQGFNYGYTFGSGTRLTVV.